This entry lists 17 T cell receptor beta chains sequenced from one sample in a study of blood T cells in healthy people across ages. Using a J-beta primer mix together with a sample-barcoded 5' primer, a second PCR was run for roughly 7 to 11 cycles. One entry per CDR3 protein results from TCRdb running MiXCR on the 5' RACE reads. The sample holds 650,000 to 1,000,000 distinct CDR3 sequences, about 34% seen once. Sample: blood. These receptors came from a man between 18 and 35 years old in good health.

This clonotype has at least ten counts. The V and J genes are TRBV20-1 and TRBJ2-7; D remains ambiguous. The germline CDR1 and CDR2 sequences are DFQATT and SNEGSKA (reference sequence). The V end was cut by 6 bases, the J end by 0 bases, with 15 bases between. The CDR3 consists of 14 residues. CDR3 DNA: TGCAGTGCACAAGCAACCGTCAGCTCCTACGAGCAGTACTTC. It encodes CSAQATVSSYEQYF.

This clonotype has a handful of counts. CDR3 coding DNA: TGTGCCAGCAGCTTAACTAGCCCGAACTCCTACGAGCAGTACTTC. This codes for CASSLTSPNSYEQYF. The chain uses TRBV7-2 and TRBJ2-7, with D perhaps TRBD2 (6 bases). Germline CDR1 reads SGHTA; CDR2 reads FQGNSA. The V end lost 2 bases, the J end lost 0 bases, and 11 bases lay between the germline ends. This CDR3 is built from 15 residues.

The chain couples TRBV4-3 to TRBJ1-1; D gene ambiguous. V dropped 0 bases and J dropped 4 bases, with 21 bases sitting between them. Germline CDR1 reads LGHNA; CDR2 reads YSLEER. The CDR3 covers 18 residues. The CDR3 region has the DNA TGCGCCAGCAGCCAAGATCCTCCACAGCCGACTCTGGGCACTGAAGCTTTCTTT. The encoded protein is CASSQDPPQPTLGTEAFF.

This clonotype occurred a few times. The CDR3 DNA reads as TGCAGTGCTCTCCACGGACGGTCCGATGGCAATCAGCCCCAGCATTTT. Protein sequence: CSALHGRSDGNQPQHF. J is TRBJ1-5 and V is TRBV20-1; D uncertain. V was trimmed by 5 bases and J by 2 bases, leaving 19 bases between them. The CDR3 length is 16 residues. Germline CDR1 is DFQATT and CDR2 is SNEGSKA (reference sequence).

Written as DNA, the CDR3 is TGCAGTGCCCCGTTTAGCGGGGGGGCTTTCGAGCAGTACTTC. Protein sequence: CSAPFSGGAFEQYF. This chain uses TRBV20-1 with TRBJ2-7; TRBD2 agrees at 11 bases. V lost 6 bases to trimming and J lost 6 bases; unmatched junction nucleotides: 10. Germline V CDR1 and CDR2: DFQATT, SNEGSKA (reference sequence). The CDR3 runs 14 residues.

The CDR3 protein is CAWSGQGSYNEQFF. The CDR3 bases are TGTGCCTGGAGTGGGCAGGGATCCTACAATGAGCAGTTCTTC. The genes are TRBV30 and TRBJ2-1, with a possible D match to TRBD1 (5 bases). Germline loops: CDR1 GTSNPN, CDR2 SVGIG (reference sequence). Trimming cost V 1 base and J 1 base, with 8 bases left between them. CDR3 length: 14 residues.

The table lists this clonotype with many counts. This chain connects TRBV9 to TRBJ1-2; 7 bases are a match to TRBD1. Germline values: CDR1 SGDLS, CDR2 YYNGEE. V shed 4 bases, J shed 0 bases, and the junction held 15 bases outside the gene matches. The CDR3 runs to 18 residues. The CDR3 sequence is CASSPSKARGATNYGYTF. The CDR3, as DNA: TGTGCCAGCAGCCCCTCGAAAGCCAGGGGGGCTACTAACTATGGCTACACCTTC.

The CDR3 bases are TGTGCCAGCAGCCCGGGTGTAGAAGGCTACACCTTC. It encodes CASSPGVEGYTF. The chain carries TRBV2 and TRBJ1-2; D gene unclear. The CDR3 is 12 residues long. Germline CDR1 and CDR2: SNHLY and FYNNEI. Trimming stripped 6 bases from V and 8 bases from J, with 13 bases between.

The rearrangement joins TRBV28 to TRBJ2-7; D is unresolved. The CDR3 loop spans 11 amino acids. The germline gives CDR1 MDHEN, CDR2 SYDVKM. Trimming removed 3 bases at V and 6 bases at J, with 6 bases between. CDR3 nucleotides: TGTGCCAGCAGTTTCCTCGTCGAGCAGTACTTC. It specifies CASSFLVEQYF.

The J gene is TRBJ2-7, the V gene TRBV11-2; D gene ambiguous. The CDR3 is made up of 15 amino acids. Per the germline V gene, CDR1 is SGHAT and CDR2 is FQNNGV. V shed 1 base and J shed 1 base, with 11 bases lying between them. The CDR3 spells CASSLAPASSYEQYF. CDR3 DNA: TGTGCCAGCAGCTTAGCGCCGGCTAGTTCCTACGAGCAGTACTTC.

This clonotype was picked up many times. V and J are TRBV4-3 and TRBJ2-6; D unresolved. Germline CDR1 reads LGHNA; CDR2 reads YSLEER. V dropped 0 bases and J dropped 0 bases, with 12 bases sitting between them. The CDR3 has 18 residues. CDR3 sequence reads: CASSQDFRESSGANVLTF. DNA of the CDR3: TGCGCCAGCAGCCAAGATTTCCGAGAGAGCTCTGGGGCCAACGTCCTGACTTTC.

The CDR3 here is CASSLGASGAYNEQYF. In DNA, the CDR3 is TGTGCCAGCAGTTTAGGGGCTAGCGGGGCCTACAATGAGCAGTACTTC. The genes are TRBV12-3 or TRBV12-4 and TRBJ2-5, with 9 bases identical to TRBD2. The junction had 14 bases not matched to a gene; V was cut back by 1 base and J by 11 bases. The CDR3 is made up of 16 amino acids.

The V and J genes are TRBV7-3 and TRBJ1-1; 7 bases are a match to TRBD1. The V gene end was trimmed by 0 bases and the J gene end by 4 bases; junction bases not matched to a gene: 11. The CDR3 spans 17 residues. Germline CDR1 and CDR2: SGHTA and FQGTGA. The DNA for the CDR3 is TGTGCCAGCAGCTTAACAGGCCTGGCAGGGGGAAGCACTGAAGCTTTCTTT. Its translation: CASSLTGLAGGSTEAFF. The whole variable domain, remainder taken from reference TRBV7-3 and TRBJ1-1, is GAGVSQTPSNKVTEKGKYVELRCDPISGHTALYWYRQSLGQGPEFLIYFQGTGAADDSGLPNDRFFAVRPEGSVSTLKIQRTERGDSAVYLCASSLTGLAGGSTEAFFGQGTRLTVV.

The chain has TRBV10-2 and TRBJ2-5; 7 bases map to TRBD2. CDR1 WSHSY and CDR2 SAAADI come from the germline V gene. V lost 3 bases to trimming and J lost 5 bases; unmatched junction nucleotides: 6. The CDR3 sequence is 14 residues long. The CDR3 here is CASSDPSGSETQYF. CDR3 sequence (DNA): TGCGCCAGCAGTGATCCTAGCGGATCGGAGACCCAGTACTTC.

This clonotype was seen more than once but under ten times. This chain uses TRBV20-1 with TRBJ1-1; 9 nucleotides agree with TRBD1. The germline V gene has CDR1 DFQATT and CDR2 SNEGSKA (reference sequence). With V trimmed by 1 base and J by 1 base, 4 bases remained unmatched. The CDR3 spans 15 residues. The CDR3 loop reads CSARGTGETNTEAFF. The CDR3 DNA sequence: TGCAGTGCTAGAGGGACAGGGGAGACGAACACTGAAGCTTTCTTT.

This clonotype turned up a few times. The chain uses TRBV20-1 and TRBJ1-6; D gene unclear. The CDR3 contains 15 residues. Trimming took 2 bases from V and 0 from J, leaving 8 bases between them. Germline V gene lookup returns CDR1 DFQATT and CDR2 SNEGSKA (reference sequence). The CDR3 nucleotides are TGCAGTGCTAGATCCCTGAGCTCCTATAATTCACCCCTCCACTTT. It codes for CSARSLSSYNSPLHF.

This clonotype was counted only a few times. Sequence at one end of the junction differs from germline and may be a read error. This rearrangement joins TRBV7-2 to TRBJ1-5; D not certain. The length of the CDR3 is 15 residues. Per germline, CDR1 SGHTA and CDR2 FQGNSA. CDR3 bases: TGTGCCAGCAGTTTAGGGCACCCGAGCAATCAGCCCCAGCATTTT. Encoded protein: CASSLGHPSNQPQHF.